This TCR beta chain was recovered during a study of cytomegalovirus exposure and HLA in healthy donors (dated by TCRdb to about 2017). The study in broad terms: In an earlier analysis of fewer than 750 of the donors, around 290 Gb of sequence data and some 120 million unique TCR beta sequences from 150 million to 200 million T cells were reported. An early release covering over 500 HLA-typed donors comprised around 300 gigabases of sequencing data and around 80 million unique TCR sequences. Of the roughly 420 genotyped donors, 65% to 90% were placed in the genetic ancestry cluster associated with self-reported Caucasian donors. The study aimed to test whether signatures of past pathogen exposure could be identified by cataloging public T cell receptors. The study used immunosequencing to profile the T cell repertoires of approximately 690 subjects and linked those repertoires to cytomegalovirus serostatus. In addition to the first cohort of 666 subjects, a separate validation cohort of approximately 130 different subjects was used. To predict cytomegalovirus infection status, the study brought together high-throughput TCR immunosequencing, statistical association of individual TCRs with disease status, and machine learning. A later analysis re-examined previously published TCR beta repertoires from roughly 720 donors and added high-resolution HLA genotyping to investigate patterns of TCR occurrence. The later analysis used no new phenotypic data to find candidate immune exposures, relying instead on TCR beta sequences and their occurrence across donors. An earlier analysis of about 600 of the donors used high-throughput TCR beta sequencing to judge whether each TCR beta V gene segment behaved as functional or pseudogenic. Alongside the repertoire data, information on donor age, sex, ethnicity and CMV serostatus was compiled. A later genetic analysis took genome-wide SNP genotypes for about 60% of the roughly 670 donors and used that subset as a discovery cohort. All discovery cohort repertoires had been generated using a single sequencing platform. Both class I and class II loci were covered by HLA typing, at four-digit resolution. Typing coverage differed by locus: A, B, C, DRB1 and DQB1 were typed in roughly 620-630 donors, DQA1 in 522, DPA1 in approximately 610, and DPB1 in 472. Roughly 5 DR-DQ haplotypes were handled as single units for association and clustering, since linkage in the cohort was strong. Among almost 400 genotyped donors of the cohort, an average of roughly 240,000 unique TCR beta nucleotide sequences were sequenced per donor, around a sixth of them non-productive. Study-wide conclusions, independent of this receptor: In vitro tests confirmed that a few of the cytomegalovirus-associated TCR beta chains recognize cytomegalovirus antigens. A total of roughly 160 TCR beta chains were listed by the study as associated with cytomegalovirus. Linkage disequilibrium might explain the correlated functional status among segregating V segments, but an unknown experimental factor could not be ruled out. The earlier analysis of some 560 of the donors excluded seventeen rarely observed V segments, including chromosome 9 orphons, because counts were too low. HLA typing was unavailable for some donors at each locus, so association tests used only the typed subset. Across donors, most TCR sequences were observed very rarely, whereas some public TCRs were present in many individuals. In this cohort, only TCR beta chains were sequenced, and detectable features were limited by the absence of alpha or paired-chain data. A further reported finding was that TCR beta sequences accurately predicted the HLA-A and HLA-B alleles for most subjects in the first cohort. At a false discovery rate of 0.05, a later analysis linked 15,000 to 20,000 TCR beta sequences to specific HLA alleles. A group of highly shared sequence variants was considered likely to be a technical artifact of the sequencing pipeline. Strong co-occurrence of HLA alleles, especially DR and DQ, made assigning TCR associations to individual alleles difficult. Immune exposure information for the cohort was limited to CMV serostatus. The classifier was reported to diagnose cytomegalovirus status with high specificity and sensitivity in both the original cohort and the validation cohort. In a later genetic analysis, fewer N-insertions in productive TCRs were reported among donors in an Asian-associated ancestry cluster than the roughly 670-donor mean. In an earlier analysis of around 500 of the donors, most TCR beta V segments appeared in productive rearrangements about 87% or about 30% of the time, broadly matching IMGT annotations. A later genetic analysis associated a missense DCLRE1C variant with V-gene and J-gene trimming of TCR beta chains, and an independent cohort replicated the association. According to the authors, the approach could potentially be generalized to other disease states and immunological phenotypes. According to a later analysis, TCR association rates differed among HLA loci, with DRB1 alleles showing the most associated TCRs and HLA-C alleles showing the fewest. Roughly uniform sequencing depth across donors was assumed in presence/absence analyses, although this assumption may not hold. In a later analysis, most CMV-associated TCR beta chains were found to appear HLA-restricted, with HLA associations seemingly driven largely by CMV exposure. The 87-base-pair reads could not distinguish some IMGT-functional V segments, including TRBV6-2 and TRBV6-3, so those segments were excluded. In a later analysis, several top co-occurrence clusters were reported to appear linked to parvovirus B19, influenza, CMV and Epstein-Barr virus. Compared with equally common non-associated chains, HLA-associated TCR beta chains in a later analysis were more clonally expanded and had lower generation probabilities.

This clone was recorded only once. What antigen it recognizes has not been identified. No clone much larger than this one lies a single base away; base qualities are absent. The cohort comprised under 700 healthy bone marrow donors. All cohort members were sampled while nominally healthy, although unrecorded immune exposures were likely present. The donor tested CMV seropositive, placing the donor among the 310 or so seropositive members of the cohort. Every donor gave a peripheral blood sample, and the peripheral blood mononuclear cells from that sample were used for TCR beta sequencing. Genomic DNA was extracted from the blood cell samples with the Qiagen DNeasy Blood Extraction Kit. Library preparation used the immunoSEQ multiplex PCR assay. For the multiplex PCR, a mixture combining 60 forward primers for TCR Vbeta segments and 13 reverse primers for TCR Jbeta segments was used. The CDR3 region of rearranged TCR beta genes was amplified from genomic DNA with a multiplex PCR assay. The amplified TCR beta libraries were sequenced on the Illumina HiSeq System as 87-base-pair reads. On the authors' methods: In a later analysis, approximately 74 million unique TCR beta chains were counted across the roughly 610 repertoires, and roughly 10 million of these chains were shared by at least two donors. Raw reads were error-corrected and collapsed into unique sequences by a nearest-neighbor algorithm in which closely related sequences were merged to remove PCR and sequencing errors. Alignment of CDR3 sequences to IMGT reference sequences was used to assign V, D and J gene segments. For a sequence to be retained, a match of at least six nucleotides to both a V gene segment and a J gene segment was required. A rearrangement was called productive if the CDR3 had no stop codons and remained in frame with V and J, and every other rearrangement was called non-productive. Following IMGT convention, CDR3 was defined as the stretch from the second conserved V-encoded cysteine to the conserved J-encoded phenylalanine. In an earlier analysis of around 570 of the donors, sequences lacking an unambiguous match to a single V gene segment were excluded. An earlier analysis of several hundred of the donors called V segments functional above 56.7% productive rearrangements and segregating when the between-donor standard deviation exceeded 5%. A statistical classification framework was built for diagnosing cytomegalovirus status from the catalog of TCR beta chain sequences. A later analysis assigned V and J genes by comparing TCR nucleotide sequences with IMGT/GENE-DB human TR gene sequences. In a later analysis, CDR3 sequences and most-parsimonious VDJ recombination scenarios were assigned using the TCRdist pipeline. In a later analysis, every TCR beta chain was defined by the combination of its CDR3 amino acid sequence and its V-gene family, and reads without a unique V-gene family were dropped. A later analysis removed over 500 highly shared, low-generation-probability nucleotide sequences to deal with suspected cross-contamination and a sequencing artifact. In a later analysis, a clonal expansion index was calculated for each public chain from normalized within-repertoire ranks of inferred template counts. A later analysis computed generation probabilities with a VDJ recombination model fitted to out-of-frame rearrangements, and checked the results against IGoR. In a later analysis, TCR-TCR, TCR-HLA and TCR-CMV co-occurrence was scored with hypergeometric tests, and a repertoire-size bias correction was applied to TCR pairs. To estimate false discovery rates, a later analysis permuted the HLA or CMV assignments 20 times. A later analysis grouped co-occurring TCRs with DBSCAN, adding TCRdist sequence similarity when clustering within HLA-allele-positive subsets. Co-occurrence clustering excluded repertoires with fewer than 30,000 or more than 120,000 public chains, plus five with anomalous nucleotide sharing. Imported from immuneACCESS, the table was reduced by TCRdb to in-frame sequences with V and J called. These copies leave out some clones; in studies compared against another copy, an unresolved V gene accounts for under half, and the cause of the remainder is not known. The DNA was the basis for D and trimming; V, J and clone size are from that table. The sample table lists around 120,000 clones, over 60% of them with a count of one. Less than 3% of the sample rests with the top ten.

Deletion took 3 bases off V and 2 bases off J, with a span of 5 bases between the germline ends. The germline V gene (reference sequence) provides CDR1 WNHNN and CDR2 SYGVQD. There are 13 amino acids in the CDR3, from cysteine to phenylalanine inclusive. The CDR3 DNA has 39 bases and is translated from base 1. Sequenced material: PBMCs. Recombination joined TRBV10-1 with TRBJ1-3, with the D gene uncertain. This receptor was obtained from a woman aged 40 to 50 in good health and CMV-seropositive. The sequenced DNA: TGCGCCAGCAGTGACCCTCCTGGAAACACCATATATTTT. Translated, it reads CASSDPPGNTIYF.